One and the same sample provided the 27 T cell receptor beta chains below, sequenced in a study of blood T cell repertoires in COVID-19. Only in-frame clones appear in the TCRdb table, and some are missing; sequencing was by immunoSEQ multiplex PCR. The repertoire holds around 250,000 clones, with around 81% as singletons. The source material was peripheral blood. The receptors originated from a man in his thirties or forties who had recovered from COVID-19.

The sample holds one count of this clone. V is TRBV6-1 and J is TRBJ2-7, with 10 bases identical to TRBD1. J was trimmed by 0 bases and V by 3 bases; bases with no gene match: 5. There are 16 residues in the CDR3. Germline CDR1 and CDR2: MNHNS and SASEGT. The CDR3 here is CASSDPGQGSSYEQYF. Here the CDR3 DNA reads TGTGCCAGCAGTGACCCGGGACAGGGGTCCTCCTACGAGCAGTACTTC.

The chain uses TRBV6-5 and TRBJ2-7; the match to TRBD1 covers 9 bases. The V and J ends lost 6 bases and 3 bases, in that order; junction bases with no gene match: 0. CDR1 is MNHEY and CDR2 is SVGAGI in the germline V gene. This CDR3 spans 12 amino acids. The CDR3 reads CASRTGGYEQYF. Written as DNA, the CDR3 is TGTGCCAGCAGGACAGGGGGCTACGAGCAGTACTTC.

About this clone itself: Other DNA variants within this sample encode the same CDR3. The rearrangement joins TRBV7-9 to TRBJ1-2; D unclear. The CDR3 has 12 amino acids. The ends were cut back, 1 base at V and 7 bases at J, with 7 bases in the middle. Germline loops: CDR1 SEHNR, CDR2 FQNEAQ (reference sequence). CDR3 residues: CASSLGTSGYTF. The CDR3 DNA reads as TGTGCCAGCAGCTTAGGGACTTCTGGCTACACCTTC.

This chain connects TRBV6-5 to TRBJ1-1; D not certain. CDR1 is MNHEY and CDR2 is SVGAGI in the germline V gene. The V and J ends lost 7 bases and 3 bases respectively, with 9 bases between them. The length of the CDR3 is 12 residues. CDR3 amino acids: CASIREDTEAFF. In DNA, the CDR3 is TGTGCCAGCATCAGAGAGGACACTGAAGCTTTCTTT.

This clone came up a few times. J is TRBJ1-6 and V is TRBV6-4; perhaps TRBD1 as D (5 bases). The CDR3 runs 13 residues. V was cut by 3 bases and J by 9 bases, with 9 bases left in between. Germline V gives CDR1 MRHNA, CDR2 SNTAGT. CDR3 region: CASSEVQASPLHF. The CDR3 nucleotides read TGTGCCAGCAGTGAGGTACAGGCTTCACCCCTCCACTTT.

J is TRBJ1-5 and V is TRBV5-4; no reliable D call. Trimming stripped 0 bases from V and 4 bases from J, with 8 bases between. Germline lookup yields CDR1 SGHNT and CDR2 YYREEE (reference sequence). The CDR3 is 14 residues long. The CDR3 protein is CASSLDGLNQPQHF. CDR3 nucleotide sequence: TGTGCCAGCAGCTTGGACGGGTTAAATCAGCCCCAGCATTTT.

This chain joins TRBV5-4 and TRBJ2-7, with D possibly TRBD2 on 6 matching bases. Germline-derived CDR1 and CDR2 are SGHNT and YYREEE (reference sequence). This CDR3 is built from 12 residues. V was trimmed by 4 bases and J by 9 bases, leaving 14 bases between them. The chain's CDR3 is CASSRGLYRQYV. For the CDR3, the DNA is TGTGCCAGCAGCCGGGGACTTTATCGGCAGTACGTC.

The chain uses TRBV11-2 and TRBJ2-5; D remains ambiguous. The V and J ends lost 3 bases and 1 base respectively, with 6 bases between them. This CDR3 has 13 amino acids. Germline CDR1 and CDR2: SGHAT and FQNNGV. The CDR3 DNA follows: TGTGCCAGCAGCTTTTCCGTCCAAGAGACCCAGTACTTC. Translation gives CASSFSVQETQYF. Drawing the rest from reference TRBV11-2 and TRBJ2-5, the complete variable domain is EAGVAQSPRYKIIEKRQSVAFWCNPISGHATLYWYQQILGQGPKLLIQFQNNGVVDDSQLPKDRFSAERLKGVDSTLKIQPAKLEDSAVYLCASSFSVQETQYFGPGTRLLVL.

For this clone: Other DNA sequences within the sample encode an identical CDR3. The chain uses TRBV6-5 and TRBJ1-2; D not certain. Between the trimmed V and J ends, which lost 8 bases and 2 bases, there was a span of 6 bases. The V gene's germline CDR1 is MNHEY and CDR2 SVGAGI. The CDR3 covers 11 residues. In DNA form, the CDR3 reads TGTGCCAGCGGTCTAAACTATGGCTACACCTTC. Translated: CASGLNYGYTF.

Regarding this clone: The same CDR3 can be traced to other DNA sequences in this sample. The V call is TRBV5-1, the J call TRBJ1-3, with a possible D match to TRBD1 (5 bases). The ends were cut back, 0 bases at V and 3 bases at J, with 7 bases in the middle. This CDR3 spans 14 amino acids. CDR1 and CDR2 (germline): SGHRS, YFSETQ. CDR3 DNA: TGCGCCAGCAGCTTGGCAGGGTATGGAAACACCATATATTTT. The encoded protein is CASSLAGYGNTIYF. Full variable domain (remainder filled in from reference TRBV5-1 and TRBJ1-3): KAGVTQTPRYLIKTRGQQVTLSCSPISGHRSVSWYQQTPGQGLQFLFEYFSETQRNKGNFPGRFSGRQFSNSRSEMNVSTLELGDSALYLCASSLAGYGNTIYFGEGSWLTVV.

The gene calls are TRBV6-5 and TRBJ2-5; 9 nucleotides agree with TRBD1. There are 13 residues in the CDR3. Germline CDR1 is MNHEY and CDR2 is SVGAGI. V lost 6 bases and J lost 6; bases outside the gene matches: 5. Written as DNA, the CDR3 is TGTGCCAGCAGGGGACAGGGAAGGAAGACCCAGTACTTC. This gives the protein CASRGQGRKTQYF.

The rearrangement joins TRBV5-1 to TRBJ2-7; possible D gene TRBD1, 5 bases. V was clipped by 3 bases and J by 2 bases, with 9 bases between them. The germline V gene has CDR1 SGHRS and CDR2 YFSETQ. CDR3 length: 13 amino acids. In DNA, the CDR3 is TGCGCCAGCAGCTCGAGACAGACCTACGAGCAGTACTTC. Protein product: CASSSRQTYEQYF.

This chain connects TRBV12-3 or TRBV12-4 to TRBJ1-5; D uncertain. This CDR3 contains 12 residues. V lost 7 bases, J lost 6 bases, and 10 bases lay in between. The CDR3 protein is CASTNGVQPQHF. The CDR3 bases are TGTGCCAGCACCAACGGAGTTCAGCCCCAGCATTTT.

The CDR3 nucleotides are TGTGCCAGCAGCCAAAGCGATCTGGAGGATCAGCCCCAGCATTTT. It specifies CASSQSDLEDQPQHF. The chain recombines TRBV3-1 (or the pseudogene TRBV3-2) with TRBJ1-5, with D uncertain. CDR3 size: 15 residues. V lost 2 bases to trimming and J lost 5 bases, with 13 bases between them. Germline CDR1 and CDR2: LGHDT and YNNKEL (reference sequence).

The chain employs TRBV27 and TRBJ1-1, with TRBD1 identical over 10 bases. V gave up 5 bases and J gave up 4 bases; unmatched junction bases: 7. Germline V lookup: CDR1 MNHEY, CDR2 SMNVEV (reference sequence). This CDR3 comprises 15 residues. The DNA of the CDR3 is TGTGCCAGCAGTCCTCGGGACAGGGGTTTCACTGAAGCTTTCTTT. Encoded protein: CASSPRDRGFTEAFF.

The count of this clone is one. CDR3 residues: CASSDPGTGNYNEQFF. Here the CDR3 DNA reads TGTGCCAGCAGCGACCCCGGGACAGGGAACTACAATGAGCAGTTCTTC. This chain joins TRBV5-4 and TRBJ2-1, with TRBD1 matching 9 bases. There are 16 residues in the CDR3. The germline V gene encodes CDR1 SGHNT and CDR2 YYREEE (reference sequence). V shed 4 bases, J shed 3 bases, and the junction held 8 bases outside the gene matches.

This sequence joins TRBV19 and TRBJ1-1; D not resolved. The V end lost 3 bases, the J end lost 1 base, and 9 bases lay between the germline ends. There are 14 residues in the CDR3. Per the germline V gene, CDR1 is LNHDA and CDR2 is SQIVND (reference sequence). The DNA of the CDR3 is TGTGCCAGTAGTATCATTGCAGAGAACACTGAAGCTTTCTTT. Protein sequence: CASSIIAENTEAFF.

The chain recombines TRBV4-1 with TRBJ2-7; D perhaps matches TRBD1 (5 bases). The CDR3 spans 15 residues. Germline V CDR1 and CDR2: MGHRA, YSYEKL. V was cut by 1 base and J by 4 bases, with 14 bases left in between. The chain's CDR3 is CASSQAPGQGYEQYV. CDR3 in DNA: TGCGCCAGCAGCCAAGCCCCCGGGCAGGGATACGAGCAGTACGTC.

The J gene is TRBJ1-5, the V gene TRBV7-8; tentatively, D is TRBD1 (5 bases). The germline CDR1 and CDR2 sequences are SGHVS and FQNEAQ. The CDR3 is made up of 18 amino acids. Trimming left V 4 bases short and J 1 base short, with 20 bases between. CDR3 bases: TGTGCCAGCAGCTCGTACTCCCGGGGGGTTAGAAGCAATCAGCCCCAGCATTTT. Its translation: CASSSYSRGVRSNQPQHF.

This clone appeared a few times. This sequence joins TRBV15 and TRBJ2-3, with D possibly matching TRBD1 (6 bases). The CDR3 totals 13 residues. Trimming pared 8 bases from V and 3 bases from J, leaving 12 bases between. CDR1 is LNHNV and CDR2 is YYDKDF in the germline V gene (reference sequence). The CDR3 loop is CATEAGATDTQYF. For the CDR3, the DNA is TGTGCCACCGAGGCAGGGGCAACAGATACGCAGTATTTT. The full variable domain, its missing parts supplied by reference TRBV15 and TRBJ2-3, is DAMVIQNPRYQVTQFGKPVTLSCSQTLNHNVMYWYQQKSSQAPKLLFHYYDKDFNNEADTPDNFQSRRPNTSFCFLDIRSPGLGDTAMYLCATEAGATDTQYFGPGTRLTVL.

The chain uses TRBV27 and TRBJ2-2, with 9 positions matching TRBD1. After removal of 3 bases from V and 8 bases from J, the junction contained 7 bases not matched to a gene. CDR1 is MNHEY and CDR2 is SMNVEV in the germline V gene (reference sequence). This CDR3 has 15 residues. CDR3 loop: CASSLSQGAQGELFF. DNA of the CDR3: TGTGCCAGCAGTTTGTCACAGGGGGCGCAGGGGGAGCTGTTTTTT.

J is TRBJ2-7 and V is TRBV19, with a tentative D call TRBD2 (5 bases). V lost 4 bases to trimming and J lost 4 bases, with 23 bases between them. The CDR3 is 17 residues long. CDR1 is LNHDA, CDR2 SQIVND, per germline (reference sequence). The CDR3 here is CASSSPSDSLVPYEQYV. Here the CDR3 DNA reads TGTGCCAGTAGTAGTCCCTCAGATTCACTAGTACCTTACGAGCAGTACGTC.

The chain links TRBV29-1 to TRBJ1-1; the match to TRBD1 covers 7 bases. CDR3 size: 12 residues. Germline CDR1 reads SQVTM; CDR2 reads ANQGSEA. J gave up 3 bases and V 4 bases, and 2 bases lay outside the gene matches. DNA for the CDR3: TGCAGCGTTGCCAGGGGGTACACTGAAGCTTTCTTT. It encodes CSVARGYTEAFF.

The CDR3 DNA sequence: TGTGCCAGCAGGGAAGGGACAGCGAACACTGAAGCTTTCTTT. Translation gives CASREGTANTEAFF. The chain carries TRBV6-6 and TRBJ1-1; 7 bases line up with TRBD1. Trimming removed 6 bases from V and 1 base from J; junction bases left unmatched: 5. CDR3 length: 14 amino acids. CDR1 and CDR2 from the germline V gene are MNHNY and SVGAGI (reference sequence).

The V and J genes are TRBV9 and TRBJ2-1, with TRBD1 matching over 10 bases. The length of the CDR3 is 15 residues. Per germline, CDR1 SGDLS and CDR2 YYNGEE. With 4 bases clipped from V and 5 bases from J, the junction kept 6 bases outside the gene matches. The CDR3 spells CASSFRDRGHNEQFF. The CDR3 coding sequence is TGTGCCAGCAGCTTCCGGGACAGGGGCCACAATGAGCAGTTCTTC. Complete variable domain (other parts from reference TRBV9 and TRBJ2-1): DSGVTQTPKHLITATGQRVTLRCSPRSGDLSVYWYQQSLDQGLQFLIQYYNGEERAKGNILERFSAQQFPDLHSELNLSSLELGDSALYFCASSFRDRGHNEQFFGPGTRLTVL.

The rearrangement uses TRBV10-3 and TRBJ2-1; tentatively, D is TRBD1 (7 bases). The CDR3 totals 15 residues. Germline CDR1 reads ENHRY; CDR2 reads SYGVKD. V lost 6 bases and J 7 bases, leaving 19 bases between the germline ends. CDR3 sequence reads: CAISAQGGTGNEQFF. CDR3 nucleotides: TGTGCCATCAGCGCCCAGGGGGGTACTGGTAATGAGCAGTTCTTC.

The chain has TRBV15 and TRBJ2-2, with a possible D match to TRBD2 (6 bases). V lost 2 bases and J lost 7, with 14 bases in between. Germline values: CDR1 LNHNV, CDR2 YYDKDF (reference sequence). The CDR3 contains 15 residues. In nucleotides, the CDR3 is TGTGCCACCAGCAGACAATTGGGGGGAGACGGGGAGCTGTTTTTT. Its translation: CATSRQLGGDGELFF. Variable domain in full (rest from reference TRBV15 and TRBJ2-2): DAMVIQNPRYQVTQFGKPVTLSCSQTLNHNVMYWYQQKSSQAPKLLFHYYDKDFNNEADTPDNFQSRRPNTSFCFLDIRSPGLGDTAMYLCATSRQLGGDGELFFGEGSRLTVL.